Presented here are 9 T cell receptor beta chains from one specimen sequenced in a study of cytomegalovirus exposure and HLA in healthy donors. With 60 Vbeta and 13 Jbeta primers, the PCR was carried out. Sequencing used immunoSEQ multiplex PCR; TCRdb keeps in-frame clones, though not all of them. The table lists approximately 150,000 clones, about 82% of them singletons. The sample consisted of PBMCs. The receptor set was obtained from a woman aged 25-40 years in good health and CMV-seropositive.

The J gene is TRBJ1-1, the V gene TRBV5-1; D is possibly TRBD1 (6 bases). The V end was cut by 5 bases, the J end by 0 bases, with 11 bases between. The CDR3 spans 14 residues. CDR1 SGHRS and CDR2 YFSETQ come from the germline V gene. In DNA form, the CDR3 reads TGCGCCAGCAGTTACAGGGCCTTGAACACTGAAGCTTTCTTT. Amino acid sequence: CASSYRALNTEAFF.

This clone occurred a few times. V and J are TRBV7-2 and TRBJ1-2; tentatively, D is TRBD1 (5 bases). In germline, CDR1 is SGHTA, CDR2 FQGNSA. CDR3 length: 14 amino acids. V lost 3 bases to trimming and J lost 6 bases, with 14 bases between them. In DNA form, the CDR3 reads TGTGCCAGCAGCTTCGACGGGGGAGGAAATGGCTACACCTTC. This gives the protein CASSFDGGGNGYTF.

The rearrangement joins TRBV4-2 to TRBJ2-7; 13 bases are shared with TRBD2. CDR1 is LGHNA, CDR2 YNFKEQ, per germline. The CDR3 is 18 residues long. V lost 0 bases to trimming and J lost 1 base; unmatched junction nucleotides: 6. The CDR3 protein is CASSQDLGLAGISYEQYF. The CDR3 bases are TGTGCCAGCAGCCAAGATCTGGGACTAGCGGGGATATCCTACGAGCAGTACTTC.

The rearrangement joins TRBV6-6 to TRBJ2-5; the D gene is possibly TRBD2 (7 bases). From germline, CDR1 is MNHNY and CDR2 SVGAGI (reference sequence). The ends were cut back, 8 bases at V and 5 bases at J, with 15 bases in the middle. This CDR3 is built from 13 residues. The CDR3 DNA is TGTGCCAGCCGAGGGGGGGACTGGGAGACCCAGTACTTC. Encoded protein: CASRGGDWETQYF.

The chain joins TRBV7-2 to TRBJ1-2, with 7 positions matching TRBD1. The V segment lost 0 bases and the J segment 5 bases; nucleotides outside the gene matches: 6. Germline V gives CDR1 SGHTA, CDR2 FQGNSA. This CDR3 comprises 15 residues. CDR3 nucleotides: TGTGCCAGCAGCTTAGCGACAGGGTCCGAGTATGGCTACACCTTC. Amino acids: CASSLATGSEYGYTF.

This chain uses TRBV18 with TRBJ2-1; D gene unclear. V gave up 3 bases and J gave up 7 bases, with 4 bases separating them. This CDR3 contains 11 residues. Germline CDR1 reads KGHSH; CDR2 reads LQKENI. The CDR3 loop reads CASSPKNEQFF. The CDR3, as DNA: TGTGCCAGCTCACCTAAAAATGAGCAGTTCTTC.

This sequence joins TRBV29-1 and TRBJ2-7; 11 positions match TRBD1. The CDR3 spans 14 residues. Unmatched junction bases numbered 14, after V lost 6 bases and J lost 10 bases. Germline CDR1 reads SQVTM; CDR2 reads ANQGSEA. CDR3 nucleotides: TGCAGCGTGAGGGGGATACCGGGACAGGGGGGCCAGTACTTC. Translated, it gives CSVRGIPGQGGQYF.

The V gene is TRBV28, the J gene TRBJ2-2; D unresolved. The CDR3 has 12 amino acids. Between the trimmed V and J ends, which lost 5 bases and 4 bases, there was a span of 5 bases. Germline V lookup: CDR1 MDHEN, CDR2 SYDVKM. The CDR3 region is CASSPITGELFF. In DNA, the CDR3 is TGTGCCAGCAGTCCCATCACCGGGGAGCTGTTTTTT.

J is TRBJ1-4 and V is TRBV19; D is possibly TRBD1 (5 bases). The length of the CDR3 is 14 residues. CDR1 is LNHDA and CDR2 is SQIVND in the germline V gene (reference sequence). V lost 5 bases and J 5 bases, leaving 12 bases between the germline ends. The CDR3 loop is CASSFNRLNEKLFF. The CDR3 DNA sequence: TGTGCCAGTAGTTTCAACAGGCTGAATGAAAAACTGTTTTTT.